A single sample gave rise to the 4 T cell receptor beta chains below, sequenced in a study of long-term antiretroviral therapy in people with HIV. The run of the v3.0 immunoSEQ assay was at survey level. Clones were sequenced by immunoSEQ multiplex PCR, and TCRdb holds only the in-frame ones, with some missing. The sample lists 15,000 to 20,000 clones; 60% to 85% were seen once. Sequenced here: unsorted PBMCs, sampled less than 2.2 years before starting antiretroviral therapy. The receptor set was obtained from a man in his thirties or forties with HIV.

This clone occurred a few times. This chain connects TRBV4-2 to TRBJ1-5; TRBD1 is a possible D gene (5 bases). CDR3 length: 14 amino acids. Germline V lookup: CDR1 LGHNA, CDR2 YNFKEQ. V lost 1 base and J 7 bases, leaving 11 bases between the germline ends. CDR3: CASSQGAGLQPQHF. DNA for the CDR3: TGTGCCAGCAGCCAAGGGGCAGGGTTGCAGCCCCAGCATTTT.

This rearrangement joins TRBV25-1 to TRBJ2-1; D gene unclear. CDR3 length equals 15 residues. V shed 3 bases and J shed 0 bases, with 9 bases lying between them. The germline CDR1 and CDR2 sequences are MGHDK and SYGVNS. CDR3 region: CASSDTRISYNEQFF. The CDR3 DNA follows: TGTGCCAGCAGTGATACCCGCATCTCCTACAATGAGCAGTTCTTC.

V usage is TRBV19 and J usage is TRBJ2-7; 8 nucleotides agree with TRBD1. V was pared by 3 bases and J by 4 bases, with 5 bases of the junction left unmatched. CDR3 length equals 14 residues. Germline V gene sequence: CDR1 LNHDA, CDR2 SQIVND (reference sequence). The CDR3, as DNA: TGTGCCAGTAGTATCTCGACAGGGGCATACGAGCAGTACTTC. Its translation: CASSISTGAYEQYF.

The V and J genes are TRBV5-5 and TRBJ2-3, with 9 bases fitting TRBD1. CDR1 is SGHKS and CDR2 is YYEKEE in the germline V gene (reference sequence). This CDR3 has 16 residues. The ends lost 4 bases at V and 2 bases at J; junction bases unmatched: 8. The CDR3 DNA reads as TGTGCCAGCAGCAACCAGGACAGGGGATCCACAGATACGCAGTATTTT. Its translation is CASSNQDRGSTDTQYF.